Each of the 16 T cell receptor beta chains below was sequenced from the same sample in a study of post-analysis software for immune sequencing data. General study findings and limits: In patients, TRBV5-6, TRBV5-1 and TRBV20-1 belonged to five TRBV segments found more frequently than in controls.

Unique molecular identifiers featured in each of the TCR beta cDNA libraries. TCRdb recomputed calls from the PCR reads with MiXCR, one row per CDR3 protein. The table records about 380,000 distinct CDR3 sequences, around 37% of them present only once. No antigen has been assigned to these receptors. The sample consisted of blood. The receptor source for this set is a girl aged 10-17 years with multiple sclerosis.

The genes are TRBV20-1 and TRBJ1-1; 8 bases line up with TRBD1. The CDR3 runs to 14 residues. Germline assignment: CDR1 DFQATT and CDR2 SNEGSKA (reference sequence). After removal of 3 bases from V and 1 base from J, the junction contained 4 bases not matched to a gene. The CDR3 DNA is TGCAGTGCTAGCAGGGGGCGCGGGAACACTGAAGCTTTCTTT. Encoded protein: CSASRGRGNTEAFF.

A remark on this clonotype: One base away lies a much larger clone, so this may be a sequencing read error. This chain uses TRBV4-3 with TRBJ1-2, with no clear D. Looked up from germline, CDR1 is LGHNA and CDR2 is YSLEER. This CDR3 has 14 amino acids. In nucleotides, the CDR3 is TGCGCCAGCAGCCAAGATCGAGGGAACTATGGCCACACCTTC. The encoded protein is CASSQDRGNYGHTF.

The rearrangement joins TRBV3-1 to TRBJ1-1, with unresolved D. The CDR3 has 13 amino acids. In germline, CDR1 is LGHDT, CDR2 YNNKEL (reference sequence). Trimming removed 5 bases from V and 0 bases from J, with 7 bases in between. The CDR3 DNA follows: TGTGCCAGCAGCATAGACGTGAACACTGAAGCTTTCTTT. It translates to CASSIDVNTEAFF.

This clonotype was observed once. CDR3 coding DNA: TGCGCCAGCAGCTTGGAGCGGACGAGGGAAAAACTGTTTTTT. This codes for CASSLERTREKLFF. This chain uses TRBV5-1 with TRBJ1-4; D is ambiguous. V was cut by 0 bases and J by 8 bases, with 11 bases left in between. CDR1 SGHRS and CDR2 YFSETQ come from the germline V gene. The CDR3 totals 14 residues.

This chain joins TRBV6-2 or TRBV6-3 and TRBJ1-5, with D perhaps TRBD1 (6 bases). The CDR3 spans 14 residues. The ends were cut back, 3 bases at V and 5 bases at J, with 11 bases in the middle. Germline V CDR1 and CDR2: MNHEY, SVGEGT. CDR3 residues: CASSYLGAHQPQHF. The DNA for the CDR3 is TGTGCCAGCAGTTATCTGGGGGCCCATCAGCCCCAGCATTTT.

As for this clonotype: This may arise from a read error, as a much more abundant clone is one base away. The V and J genes are TRBV6-5 and TRBJ2-3; no clear D gene. Trimming removed 6 bases from V and 10 bases from J, with 11 bases in between. The CDR3 length is 11 residues. CDR1 is MNHEY, CDR2 SVGAGI, per germline. CDR3 residues: CASSLGDAQYF. The CDR3 bases are TGTGCCAGCAGCTTGGGTGATGCGCAGTATTTT.

This clonotype has a handful of counts. The chain uses TRBV29-1 and TRBJ2-7; the D is unclear. CDR3 length equals 13 residues. Germline CDR1 reads SQVTM; CDR2 reads ANQGSEA. Between the trimmed V and J ends, which lost 3 bases and 2 bases, there was a span of 11 bases. In nucleotides, the CDR3 is TGCAGCGTTGAGGGCTTTAATACCTACGAGCAGTACTTC. Translated: CSVEGFNTYEQYF.

The rearrangement uses TRBV20-1 and TRBJ2-7, with D perhaps TRBD2 (5 bases). V lost 0 bases to trimming and J lost 5 bases, with 20 bases between them. CDR1 and CDR2 from the germline V gene are DFQATT and SNEGSKA (reference sequence). This CDR3 comprises 16 residues. The CDR3 reads CSARDFVGQPRDEQYF. The CDR3 bases are TGCAGTGCTAGAGATTTTGTAGGCCAACCGAGGGACGAGCAGTACTTC.

This clonotype has only one observation. The V gene is TRBV24-1, the J gene TRBJ2-5, with 9 bases that match TRBD1. This CDR3 region has 15 residues. From germline, CDR1 is KGHDR and CDR2 SFDVKD. After removal of 2 bases from V and 5 bases from J, the junction contained 5 bases not matched to a gene. The CDR3 DNA is TGTGCCACCAGTGATTCCGGGACAGGGCGGGAGACCCAGTACTTC. Translated: CATSDSGTGRETQYF.

This chain uses TRBV24-1 with TRBJ2-1; 7 positions match TRBD1. CDR1 KGHDR and CDR2 SFDVKD come from the germline V gene. The J segment lost 5 bases and the V segment lost 4 bases, leaving 7 bases of the junction unmatched. The CDR3 spans 15 residues. As DNA, the CDR3 is TGTGCCACCAGTGACCCCGCCGGGACAGACAATGAGCAGTTCTTC. This gives the protein CATSDPAGTDNEQFF.

The rearrangement joins TRBV4-1 to TRBJ2-1; 9 bases agree with TRBD1. Germline V gives CDR1 MGHRA, CDR2 YSYEKL. After removal of 7 bases from V and 5 bases from J, the junction contained 18 bases not matched to a gene. CDR3 size: 18 residues. As DNA, the CDR3 is TGCGCCAGCACCCAGAAGGGATTCCGGGACAGGGCGAACAATGAGCAGTTCTTC. It codes for CASTQKGFRDRANNEQFF.

This clonotype was found a few times. The chain has TRBV4-1 and TRBJ2-1, with 11 nucleotides matching TRBD1. The germline V gene encodes CDR1 MGHRA and CDR2 YSYEKL. This CDR3 has 17 amino acids. The junction had 10 bases not matched to a gene; V was cut back by 4 bases and J by 5 bases. The CDR3 nucleotides read TGCGCCAGCAGCCTACGCCTCCGGACAGGGGGCAACAATGAGCAGTTCTTC. Amino acid sequence: CASSLRLRTGGNNEQFF.

This clonotype was detected once. CDR3 sequence: CASSEPLNEQYF. CDR3 sequence (DNA): TGTGCCAGCAGTGAACCTCTGAACGAGCAGTACTTC. The chain employs TRBV2 and TRBJ2-7; D gene ambiguous. The CDR3 has 12 amino acids. Trimming shortened V by 2 bases and J by 5 bases, and 7 bases separated the two germline ends. Germline V gene lookup returns CDR1 SNHLY and CDR2 FYNNEI.

This sequence joins TRBV20-1 and TRBJ1-5; D call uncertain. The CDR3 is 15 residues long. V lost 5 bases, J lost 1 base, and 15 bases lay in between. The germline gives CDR1 DFQATT, CDR2 SNEGSKA (reference sequence). CDR3 sequence (DNA): TGCAGTGCTCCCCTCGCGGGGTTGAGCAATCAGCCCCAGCATTTT. Translating it yields CSAPLAGLSNQPQHF.

This clonotype was picked up a small number of times. The chain is built from TRBV10-3 and TRBJ2-7; D is ambiguous. Germline V gene lookup returns CDR1 ENHRY and CDR2 SYGVKD. The CDR3 extends over 12 amino acids. The CDR3 nucleotides read TGTGGAACGGCGGCGAACACCTACGAGCAGTACTTC. Translated: CGTAANTYEQYF.

The V gene is TRBV6-5, the J gene TRBJ2-5, with 10 bases aligning to TRBD1. With the DNA end fitting TRBJ2-7 better, the J assignment may be wrong. The CDR3 extends over 14 amino acids. CDR1 is MNHEY and CDR2 is SVGAGI in the germline V gene. DNA for the CDR3: TGTGCCAGCAGTTACGACAGGGGGCTAGACGAGCAGTACTTC. It is translated as CASSYDRGLDEQYF.